The 16 T cell receptor beta chains in this list originate from one sample, sequenced in a study of HIV-infected patients and healthy controls. TCRdb used MiXCR to reprocess the 5' RACE reads, holding one entry per CDR3 protein. The sample consists of more than 60,000 distinct CDR3 sequences, 19% of them appearing once. The specimen was CD4+ T cells from blood. The source of these receptors is a human donor in good health.

This clonotype has a count of ten or more. The chain uses TRBV20-1 and TRBJ2-2; D possibly corresponds to TRBD1 (5 bases). The germline gives CDR1 DFQATT, CDR2 SNEGSKA (reference sequence). The CDR3 runs 14 residues. The ends were cut back, 1 base at V and 0 bases at J, with 6 bases in the middle. The CDR3 protein is CSARGTPNTGELFF. The CDR3 DNA sequence: TGCAGTGCTAGAGGGACACCGAACACCGGGGAGCTGTTTTTT.

This clonotype was detected ten times or more. The chain carries TRBV12-3 or TRBV12-4 and TRBJ2-1, with D tentatively TRBD1 or TRBD2 (5 bases each). The CDR3 length is 11 residues. Trimming took 4 bases from V and 9 from J, leaving 7 bases between them. The CDR3 nucleotides read TGTGCCAGCAGTTCGGGGCGTGAGCAGTTCTTC. It encodes CASSSGREQFF.

This clonotype occurred a few times. The chain links TRBV20-1 to TRBJ2-3; the match to TRBD2 covers 8 bases. V shed 6 bases, J shed 5 bases, and the junction held 7 bases outside the gene matches. This CDR3 is built from 13 residues. In germline, CDR1 is DFQATT, CDR2 SNEGSKA (reference sequence). In nucleotides, the CDR3 is TGCAGTGCAAACGGGAGGGCCGGAGATACGCAGTATTTT. Translating gives CSANGRAGDTQYF.

This chain links TRBV6-6 with TRBJ2-3, with 10 positions matching TRBD1. Per the germline V gene, CDR1 is MNHNY and CDR2 is SVGAGI (reference sequence). This CDR3 spans 15 amino acids. V lost 6 bases and J lost 3; bases outside the gene matches: 6. CDR3 nucleotides: TGTGCCAGCAGAATCCGGACAGGGGGAACAGATACGCAGTATTTT. It is translated as CASRIRTGGTDTQYF.

This clonotype was observed at least ten times. The genes are TRBV10-3 and TRBJ2-7; 9 bases are shared with TRBD2. J gave up 3 bases and V 0 bases, and 3 bases lay outside the gene matches. Germline CDR1 is ENHRY and CDR2 is SYGVKD. The CDR3 is 15 amino acids. The CDR3 protein is CAISESLAGIYEQYF. For the CDR3, the DNA is TGTGCCATCAGTGAGTCCCTAGCGGGAATCTACGAGCAGTACTTC.

The chain carries TRBV29-1 and TRBJ2-1, with 8 bases that match TRBD2. The V and J ends lost 3 bases and 0 bases, in that order; junction bases with no gene match: 4. The CDR3 totals 15 residues. The germline V gene encodes CDR1 SQVTM and CDR2 ANQGSEA. CDR3 coding DNA: TGCAGCGTTGATAGCGGGGTGAGCTCCTACAATGAGCAGTTCTTC. Translation gives CSVDSGVSSYNEQFF.

The V call is TRBV12-3 or TRBV12-4, the J call TRBJ1-1; no definite D call. The CDR3 length is 14 residues. Trimming removed 2 bases from V and 1 base from J, with 8 bases in between. The CDR3 DNA reads as TGTGCCAGCAGTTTAAGTGGAGGGAACACTGAAGCTTTCTTT. Residues: CASSLSGGNTEAFF.

In this sample, this clonotype turned up a few times. The rearrangement joins TRBV12-3 or TRBV12-4 to TRBJ2-3, with 10 bases aligning to TRBD2. This CDR3 has 16 amino acids. The trim removed 6 bases at V and 6 bases at J, leaving 12 bases unmatched. The CDR3 bases are TGTGCCAGCAGCCCCCAGGGAGCGGGAGGGTCGGATACGCAGTATTTT. Encoded protein: CASSPQGAGGSDTQYF.

This clonotype was seen many times. V gene TRBV29-1 combines with J gene TRBJ1-5; tentative D call: TRBD1 (6 bases). Between the trimmed V and J ends, which lost 4 bases and 6 bases, there was a span of 13 bases. The germline CDR1 and CDR2 sequences are SQVTM and ANQGSEA. The CDR3 runs to 13 residues. CDR3 DNA sequence: TGCAGCGTTGCGGAGGGGGACGGTCAGCCCCAGCATTTT. It codes for CSVAEGDGQPQHF.

The sample holds many counts of this clonotype. J is TRBJ2-1 and V is TRBV5-1, with 10 nucleotides matching TRBD2. The CDR3 consists of 17 residues. The V gene end was trimmed by 3 bases and the J gene end by 7 bases; junction bases not matched to a gene: 13. Germline V CDR1 and CDR2: SGHRS, YFSETQ. This CDR3 is CASSSNLLAGSLNEQFF. CDR3 coding DNA: TGCGCCAGCAGCTCCAACTTACTAGCGGGATCTTTGAATGAGCAGTTCTTC.

In this sample, this clonotype turned up many times. CDR3 protein: CSVARPNTEAFF. In DNA, the CDR3 is TGCAGTGTGGCCAGACCAAACACTGAAGCTTTCTTT. The chain joins TRBV20-1 to TRBJ1-1; no clear D. Germline-derived CDR1 and CDR2 are DFQATT and SNEGSKA (reference sequence). CDR3 size: 12 residues. Trimming removed 7 bases from V and 2 bases from J, with 11 bases in between.

This clonotype was recorded only once. It may be a read error: a sequence one base away is much more abundant. The CDR3 protein is CASSYSEGGCYTF. DNA of the CDR3: TGTGCCAGCAGTTACTCAGAGGGTGGTTGCTACACCTTC. This sequence joins TRBV6-2 or TRBV6-3 and TRBJ1-2; D is unresolved. V dropped 0 bases and J dropped 9 bases, with 11 bases sitting between them. The CDR3 contains 13 residues. The germline V gene encodes CDR1 MNHEY and CDR2 SVGEGT.

This clonotype was picked up a small number of times. The J gene is TRBJ2-7, the V gene TRBV18, with 11 bases identical to TRBD1. Germline V gene data show CDR1 as KGHSH and CDR2 as LQKENI. The junction had 4 bases not matched to a gene; V was cut back by 3 bases and J by 6 bases. The CDR3 is made up of 14 amino acids. This CDR3 reads CASSPSDRGPEQYF. The CDR3 DNA sequence: TGTGCCAGCTCACCTTCGGACAGGGGGCCCGAGCAGTACTTC.

This clonotype was recorded at least ten times. The V call is TRBV6-5, the J call TRBJ2-3; D may be TRBD1 or TRBD2 (5 bases each). V lost 4 bases, J lost 5 bases, and 10 bases lay in between. CDR1 and CDR2 (germline): MNHEY, SVGAGI. This CDR3 spans 13 amino acids. The DNA for the CDR3 is TGTGCCAGCAGTTCCGGGGCCCAAGATACGCAGTATTTT. Protein sequence: CASSSGAQDTQYF.

In this sample, this clonotype turned up a few times. The gene calls are TRBV19 and TRBJ1-5; TRBD1 agrees at 9 bases. CDR1 is LNHDA, CDR2 SQIVND, per germline (reference sequence). The CDR3 covers 15 residues. V lost 6 bases to trimming and J lost 2 bases; unmatched junction nucleotides: 5. The CDR3 DNA is TGTGCCAGTAGAAAGGGACAGGGTGGCAATCAGCCCCAGCATTTT. Amino acids: CASRKGQGGNQPQHF.

This clonotype came up a few times. This rearrangement joins TRBV7-3 to TRBJ2-2; 9 bases are shared with TRBD2. V lost 5 bases and J lost 4; bases outside the gene matches: 8. Germline V gives CDR1 SGHTA, CDR2 FQGTGA. The CDR3 runs to 16 residues. CDR3 coding DNA: TGTGCCAGCAGCGTGGGACCAGCGGGAGGCACCGGGGAGCTGTTTTTT. Amino acids: CASSVGPAGGTGELFF.